The entry below describes one T cell receptor (beta chain). Its antigen is undetermined. The data derive from a study of cytomegalovirus exposure and HLA in healthy donors. The PCR was carried out with 60 Vbeta primers and 13 Jbeta primers. The protocol was immunoSEQ multiplex PCR, while the TCRdb copy is restricted to in-frame clones and leaves out a portion. The sample shows around 140,000 clones, approximately 79% of them seen only once. Trimming at V came to 6 bases and at J to 7 bases, leaving 6 bases not matched to a gene. The germline gives CDR1 LNHDA, CDR2 SQIVND (reference sequence). CDR3 length: 15 amino acids. General study results and limits: At a 0.05 false discovery rate, a later analysis found 18,000 or so TCR beta sequences to be associated with HLA alleles. A later analysis showed that HLA-associated TCR beta chains had undergone more clonal expansion than equally common others. The likely origin of a cluster of highly shared sequence variants was a sequencing artifact.

This TCR was sampled from a male donor in good health and CMV-seronegative. The source material was PBMCs. The chain combines TRBV19 with TRBJ2-1, with 13 bases identical to TRBD2. CDR3 sequence: CASSLTSGGRNEQFF. The CDR3 region has the DNA TGTGCCAGTAGCTTGACTAGCGGGGGGAGGAATGAGCAGTTCTTC.